These T cell receptor beta chains were read from a single sample in a study of blood T cell repertoires in COVID-19. TCRdb's copy holds only in-frame clones and misses some; the assay was immunoSEQ multiplex PCR. The sample records over 85,000 clones, 85% to 90% being singletons. Sequencing input: peripheral blood. These receptors originate from a woman aged 45-59 years with acute or convalescent COVID-19. Both conserved end residues are part of each CDR3. The D gene is left open where the match is weak. A clone size is listed for some rows: how often the clone was seen (once, few, many), or a class if it is expanded.

16 | . | . | TRBJ2-3 | TRBV5-4 | TGTGCCAGCAGCTTGGAGGCTAGCAGTAGCACAGATACGCAGTATTTT | CASSLEASSSTDTQYF
14 | . | . | TRBJ1-2 | TRBV3-1/TRBV3-2 | TGTGCCAGCAGCCAAGGGAGGCAGAGCTATGGCTACACCTTC | CASSQGRQSYGYTF
13 | . | . | TRBJ2-7 | TRBV10-3 | TGTGCCATCAGCCCAGGGTTTTCGTACGAGCAGTACTTC | CAISPGFSYEQYF
14 | TRBD2 | . | TRBJ2-5 | TRBV6-2/TRBV6-3 | TGTGCCAGCAGTTACGCGGGGGGCAGGGAGACCCAGTACTTC | CASSYAGGRETQYF
15 | TRBD2 | . | TRBJ2-7 | TRBV6-5 | TGTGCCAGCACGCTAGCGGGAGTAAAAGGGTACGAGCAGTACTTC | CASTLAGVKGYEQYF
15 | . | . | TRBJ2-2 | TRBV27 | TGTGCCAGCAGTTTAGGTCAGGGGTCGGACGGGGAGCTGTTTTTT | CASSLGQGSDGELFF
14 | . | . | TRBJ2-5 | TRBV18 | TGTGCCAGCTCACCGGGACATGGCGGGGAGACCCAGTACTTC | CASSPGHGGETQYF
17 | TRBD1 | . | TRBJ1-6 | TRBV5-8 | TGTGCCAGCAGCTTGGATGGGACAGGGCAATATAATTCACCCCTCCACTTT | CASSLDGTGQYNSPLHF
14 | . | . | TRBJ2-3 | TRBV24-1 | TGTGCCACCAGTGTCCAGGGGACCACAGATACGCAGTATTTT | CATSVQGTTDTQYF
16 | . | . | TRBJ2-1 | TRBV10-2 | TGCGCCAGCAGGACCGGACAGGGAGGGAGAAACAATGAGCAGTTCTTC | CASRTGQGGRNNEQFF
13 | . | . | TRBJ2-1 | TRBV19 | TGTGCCAGTAGTATAGTCGAGGGAGTTGAGCAGTTCTTC | CASSIVEGVEQFF
16 | TRBD1 | . | TRBJ2-2 | TRBV5-6 | TGTGCCAGCAGCTCCGGGACAGGGTCCCCCACCGGGGAGCTGTTTTTT | CASSSGTGSPTGELFF
11 | TRBD1 | . | TRBJ1-1 | TRBV20-1 | TGCAGTGCTGAGCGGACAGGACAAGCTTTCTTT | CSAERTGQAFF
15 | . | . | TRBJ2-7 | TRBV6-5 | TGTGCCAGCAGGGACCCCGGGGGAGGACGCTACGAGCAGTACTTC | CASRDPGGGRYEQYF
14 | TRBD1 | . | TRBJ1-2 | TRBV6-5 | TGTGCCAGCAGTTCGGGGACAGTGGAGGAGGGCTACACCTTC | CASSSGTVEEGYTF
16 | . | . | TRBJ2-1 | TRBV5-1 | TGCGCCAGCAGCCCGGACGGGGGAGACTCCTACAATGAGCAGTTCTTC | CASSPDGGDSYNEQFF
15 | . | . | TRBJ1-4 | TRBV5-1 | TGCGCCAGCAGCTTGGATGGCAGGGCGCCTGAAAAACTGTTTTTT | CASSLDGRAPEKLFF
14 | . | . | TRBJ2-7 | TRBV28 | TGTGCCAGCACCCAGGCGAGGGCGTCCAACGAGCAGTACTTC | CASTQARASNEQYF
16 | . | once | TRBJ2-2 | TRBV29-1 | TGCAGCGTTGACCAGAGGAGCACTTCGGGAACCGGGGAGCTGTTTTTT | CSVDQRSTSGTGELFF
15 | . | . | TRBJ2-2 | TRBV2 | TGTGCCAGCAGTAAAAGCGAGCTCGGGACCGGGGAGCTGTTTTTT | CASSKSELGTGELFF
13 | . | . | TRBJ2-1 | TRBV14 | TGTGCCAGCAGCCAAGCCCGGGTAGCTAGGTTGTTCTTC | CASSQARVARLFF
16 | TRBD1 | once | TRBJ1-2 | TRBV27 | TGTGCCAGCAGACCTCGCCCGACAGGGGCCCCCTATGGCTACACCTTC | CASRPRPTGAPYGYTF
13 | . | . | TRBJ1-1 | TRBV9 | TGTGCCAGCAGCGTGAGCTTGAACACTGAAGCTTTCTTT | CASSVSLNTEAFF
18 | TRBD2 | . | TRBJ2-7 | TRBV28 | TGTGCCAGCAGTGCCCCCGGAACTAGCGGGAGGGCATCCTACGAGCAGTACTTC | CASSAPGTSGRASYEQYF
14 | TRBD1 | . | TRBJ1-2 | TRBV5-6 | TGTGCCAGCAGCTTGAGTCAGGGGGACTATGGCTACACCTTC | CASSLSQGDYGYTF
17 | TRBD2 | . | TRBJ2-1 | TRBV3-1/TRBV3-2 | TGTGCCAGCAGCCCATCAGCGGGAGGGCCAAGGGGGAATGAGCAGTTCTTC | CASSPSAGGPRGNEQFF
19 | TRBD2 | . | TRBJ2-1 | TRBV15 | TGTGCCACCAGCAGAGGGGGGACTAGCGGGAGCCTCAGGGACAATGAGCAGTTCTTC | CATSRGGTSGSLRDNEQFF
18 | TRBD2 | . | TRBJ2-7 | TRBV6-1 | TGTGCCAGCAGTGAAGCGTGGGGGACTAGCGGGACTAGGGACGAGCAGTACTTC | CASSEAWGTSGTRDEQYF
15 | . | . | TRBJ2-6 | TRBV2 | TGTGCCAGCAGTTCGAGAGACGGGGGGGCCAACGTCCTGACTTTC | CASSSRDGGANVLTF
16 | TRBD1 | . | TRBJ1-3 | TRBV19 | TGTGCCAGTAGTCCCTCGACAGGGGTTTCTGGAAACACCATATATTTT | CASSPSTGVSGNTIYF
14 | . | . | TRBJ2-1 | TRBV5-8 | TGTGCCAGCAGCTCCGGGTTTTCCTACAATGAGCAGTTCTTC | CASSSGFSYNEQFF
15 | TRBD1 | . | TRBJ2-7 | TRBV6-5 | TGTGCCAGCAGTTATGTGACAGGGTCGAGGTTCGAGCAGTACTTC | CASSYVTGSRFEQYF
13 | . | . | TRBJ2-3 | TRBV12-2 | TGTGCAAGTCGCTTAGCGCTAACAGATACGCAGTATTTT | CASRLALTDTQYF
15 | TRBD1 | . | TRBJ1-5 | TRBV24-1 | TGTGCCACCAGTGACCCTTCCATACAGGGGGCGCCCCAGCATTTT | CATSDPSIQGAPQHF
14 | . | . | TRBJ2-7 | TRBV2 | TGTGCCAGCATGCCCCCCGGGGTTCCCTACGAGCAGTACTTC | CASMPPGVPYEQYF
13 | . | once | TRBJ2-3 | TRBV6-4 | TGTGCCAGCAGCCGCGGTGGGTCAGATACGCAGTATTTT | CASSRGGSDTQYF
13 | . | . | TRBJ1-1 | TRBV2 | TGTGCCAGCCGGTCTAACAGGAACACTGAAGCTTTCTTT | CASRSNRNTEAFF
14 | TRBD1 | . | TRBJ2-5 | TRBV29-1 | TGCAGCGTCCAACTGGGGACAGTACAAGAGACCCAGTACTTC | CSVQLGTVQETQYF
13 | TRBD1 | . | TRBJ1-2 | TRBV10-3 | TGTGCCAGCGCCGGGACAGGGGAGTGGAGCTACACCTTC | CASAGTGEWSYTF
14 | . | . | TRBJ1-4 | TRBV19 | TGTGCCAGTAGTATAGGGGCCACTAATGAAAAACTGTTTTTT | CASSIGATNEKLFF
16 | TRBD2 | few | TRBJ2-3 | TRBV2 | TGTGCCAGCAGTGAGGGGTTAGCGGGAGATACAGATACGCAGTATTTT | CASSEGLAGDTDTQYF
18 | TRBD2 | . | TRBJ2-1 | TRBV27 | TGTGCCAGCAGTTCCCTAGGCTTCACTAGCGGGATCTACAATGAGCAGTTCTTC | CASSSLGFTSGIYNEQFF
14 | . | . | TRBJ1-5 | TRBV18 | TGTGCCAGCTCACCCACAGGGAGAGGTCAGCCCCAGCATTTT | CASSPTGRGQPQHF
14 | . | . | TRBJ2-7 | TRBV19 | TGTGCCAGTAGTACAACTAGCAGTGAGTACGAGCAGTACTTC | CASSTTSSEYEQYF
15 | . | . | TRBJ2-5 | TRBV5-1 | TGCGCCAGCAGCGACCCGGGACTTTCAGGAGAGACCCAGTACTTC | CASSDPGLSGETQYF
14 | TRBD2 | . | TRBJ2-2 | TRBV7-9 | TGTGCCAGCAGCCACGGGGAGGGGCCCGGGGAGCTGTTTTTT | CASSHGEGPGELFF
17 | TRBD2 | . | TRBJ2-1 | TRBV6-4 | TGTGCCAGCAGTGTCTCTGGACTAGCGGCTTCCTACAATGAGCAGTTCTTC | CASSVSGLAASYNEQFF
16 | TRBD2 | . | TRBJ2-7 | TRBV5-4 | TGTGCCAGCAGCCTAGGGACTAGCGGGCCGATCTACGAGCAGTACTTC | CASSLGTSGPIYEQYF
15 | . | . | TRBJ1-3 | TRBV19 | TGTGCCAGTACTACGGACACACGGTCTGGAAACACCATATATTTT | CASTTDTRSGNTIYF
16 | . | . | TRBJ2-3 | TRBV7-2 | TGTGCCAGCAGCCCGGGCTTGCGGGAAGTGGTTGATACGCAGTATTTT | CASSPGLREVVDTQYF
19 | TRBD2 | . | TRBJ2-4 | TRBV6-1 | TGTGCCAGCAGTGAGGTCCCGGGACTAGCGGAACTAGCCAAAAACATTCAGTACTTC | CASSEVPGLAELAKNIQYF
14 | . | . | TRBJ2-5 | TRBV7-9 | TGTGCCAGCAGCTTAGGTCGGGGAATGGAGACCCAGTACTTC | CASSLGRGMETQYF
16 | TRBD2 | . | TRBJ2-7 | TRBV7-2 | TGTGCCAGCAGCCCGAACGGACTAGCTCCCCCCTACGAGCAGTACTTC | CASSPNGLAPPYEQYF
14 | TRBD1 | . | TRBJ2-7 | TRBV7-2 | TGTGCCAGCAGCCTTGGACAGGGGGCCTACGAGCAGTACTTC | CASSLGQGAYEQYF
14 | . | . | TRBJ2-7 | TRBV27 | TGTGCCAGCAGTTCCCTAGCGTCGGGGCTCGAGCAGTACTTC | CASSSLASGLEQYF
17 | TRBD2 | . | TRBJ2-7 | TRBV7-9 | TGTGCCAGCAGCCCGAAGTTTAGCGGGAGGGATGTCTACGAGCAGTACTTC | CASSPKFSGRDVYEQYF
15 | TRBD1 | . | TRBJ1-6 | TRBV4-1 | TGCGCCAGCAGCCCCACGGGACAGGCTGATTCACCCCTCCACTTT | CASSPTGQADSPLHF
14 | . | . | TRBJ2-7 | TRBV19 | TGTGCCAGTACTGAGAGACATTCCGCGCTCGAGCAGTACTTC | CASTERHSALEQYF
16 | TRBD2 | . | TRBJ2-7 | TRBV30 | TGTGCCTGGAGTGGCGTGAGCACTAGCGGGACCTACGAGCAGTACTTC | CAWSGVSTSGTYEQYF